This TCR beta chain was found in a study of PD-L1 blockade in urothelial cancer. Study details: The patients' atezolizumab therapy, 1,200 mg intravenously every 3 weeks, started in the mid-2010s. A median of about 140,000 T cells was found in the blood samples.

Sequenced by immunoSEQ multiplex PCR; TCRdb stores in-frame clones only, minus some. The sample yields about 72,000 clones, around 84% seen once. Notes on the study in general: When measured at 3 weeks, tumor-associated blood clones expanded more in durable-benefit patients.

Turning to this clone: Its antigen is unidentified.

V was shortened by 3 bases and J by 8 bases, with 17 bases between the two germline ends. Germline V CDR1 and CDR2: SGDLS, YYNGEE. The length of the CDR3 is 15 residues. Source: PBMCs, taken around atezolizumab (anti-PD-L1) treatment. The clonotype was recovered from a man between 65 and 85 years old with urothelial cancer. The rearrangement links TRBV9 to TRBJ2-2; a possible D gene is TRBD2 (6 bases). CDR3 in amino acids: CASSETRGWGGELFF. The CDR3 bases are TGTGCCAGCAGCGAGACTAGAGGATGGGGGGGGGAGCTGTTTTTT. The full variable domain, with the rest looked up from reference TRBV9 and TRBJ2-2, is DSGVTQTPKHLITATGQRVTLRCSPRSGDLSVYWYQQSLDQGLQFLIQYYNGEERAKGNILERFSAQQFPDLHSELNLSSLELGDSALYFCASSETRGWGGELFFGEGSRLTVL.